This T cell receptor beta chain was documented in a study of blood T cell repertoires in COVID-19. Assay used: immunoSEQ multiplex PCR; TCRdb lists only in-frame clones, some missing. The table lists around 150,000 clones, about 80% of them singletons, with approximately 9.9% in the top ten. The CDR3 length is 16 residues. In germline, CDR1 is SGHAT, CDR2 FQNNGV. With V trimmed by 4 bases and J by 6 bases, 3 bases remained unmatched. Cohort 3 donors were reported recovered after two negative PCRs, clearance, or symptom resolution. The sample comprised PBMCs or T cells enriched from blood (not recorded which). The receptor was derived from a man between 45 and 60 years old who had recovered from COVID-19. The rearrangement uses TRBV11-2 and TRBJ2-2, with TRBD2 matching 15 bases. The CDR3 DNA is TGTGCCAGCAGCTCCCGGACTAGCGGGAGGGCCGGGGAGCTGTTTTTT. Translating it yields CASSSRTSGRAGELFF.